This T cell receptor (beta chain) came from a study of blood T cell repertoires in COVID-19. The V gene lost 7 bases and the J gene lost 8 bases, with 11 bases spanning the gap. The CDR3 spans 11 residues. Looked up from germline, CDR1 is LNHDA and CDR2 is SQIVND (reference sequence). Libraries were prepared by immunoSEQ multiplex PCR; TCRdb keeps only in-frame clonotypes and omits some of them. Among over 300,000 clones listed, 65% to 90% were seen once. This sequence was found in a human donor in a cohort sampled during active COVID-19. The rearrangement joins TRBV19 to TRBJ1-1, with D maybe TRBD1 (5 bases). Material for sequencing was peripheral blood. CDR3 in DNA: TGTGCCAGTACGGCCGGGGGAGAAGCTTTCTTT. It specifies CASTAGGEAFF.